The 32 T cell receptor beta chains below all came from one sample that was sequenced in a study of neoadjuvant anti-PD-1 for oral cavity cancer. The repertoire was sequenced with immunoSEQ multiplex PCR; TCRdb's copy has only in-frame clones and lacks some. The repertoire holds some 15,000 clones, with more than 65% as singletons. Sequencing was performed on PBMCs, taken before nivolumab (anti-PD-1) treatment. These receptors were obtained from a person between 40 and 79 years old with oral cavity squamous cell carcinoma.

The sample holds one count of this clone. V usage is TRBV5-4 and J usage is TRBJ1-1; 7 positions agree with TRBD1. CDR1 is SGHNT and CDR2 is YYREEE in the germline V gene (reference sequence). The CDR3 is made up of 13 amino acids. J lost 3 bases, V lost 1 base, and 0 bases had no gene match. CDR3 loop: CASSLRGHTEAFF. In nucleotides, the CDR3 is TGTGCCAGCAGCTTGAGGGGGCACACTGAAGCTTTCTTT.

The chain employs TRBV29-1 and TRBJ2-3; D remains ambiguous. V was shortened by 7 bases and J by 2 bases, with 13 bases between the two germline ends. The CDR3 spans 13 residues. CDR1 and CDR2 (germline): SQVTM, ANQGSEA. The CDR3 sequence: CSAGWRYTDTQYF. The CDR3 bases are TGCAGCGCCGGGTGGCGATACACAGATACGCAGTATTTT.

The chain employs TRBV6-5 and TRBJ2-7; weak D call: TRBD1 (7 bases). Trimming took off 5 bases at V and 4 bases at J, with 15 bases between the two ends. The CDR3 has 14 residues. Germline values: CDR1 MNHEY, CDR2 SVGAGI. This chain's CDR3 is CASSPRGAKYEQYF. In DNA form, the CDR3 reads TGTGCCAGCAGTCCCAGGGGGGCTAAGTACGAGCAGTACTTC.

The chain has TRBV5-5 and TRBJ1-2; D may be TRBD1 (6 bases). From germline, CDR1 is SGHKS and CDR2 YYEKEE (reference sequence). V lost 0 bases to trimming and J lost 4 bases, with 19 bases between them. This CDR3 is 17 amino acids long. CDR3 nucleotides: TGTGCCAGCAGCTTGGAATACGCGTCAGGGGAGAGCTATGGCTACACCTTC. It encodes CASSLEYASGESYGYTF.

This clone was found a few times. V and J are TRBV11-1 and TRBJ1-1; D gene uncertain. The germline V and J ends were trimmed by 0 bases and 4 bases, with 9 bases remaining between them. The germline V gene has CDR1 SGHAT and CDR2 FQDESV (reference sequence). This CDR3 is built from 14 residues. CDR3 in amino acids: CASSLAGGSTEAFF. As DNA, the CDR3 is TGTGCCAGCAGCTTAGCGGGAGGGAGCACTGAAGCTTTCTTT.

The genes are TRBV9 and TRBJ2-3, with D uncertain. V was trimmed by 3 bases and J by 4 bases, leaving 6 bases between them. Germline V CDR1 and CDR2: SGDLS, YYNGEE. The CDR3 loop spans 12 amino acids. The CDR3 sequence: CASSGGADTQYF. Written as DNA, the CDR3 is TGTGCCAGCAGCGGTGGGGCAGATACGCAGTATTTT.

The chain has TRBV5-1 and TRBJ2-5; 10 positions match TRBD2. J was trimmed by 5 bases and V by 0 bases; bases with no gene match: 10. Looked up from germline, CDR1 is SGHRS and CDR2 is YFSETQ. The CDR3 is 17 amino acids. The CDR3 DNA reads as TGCGCCAGCAGCTTGGCTGGGTTAGCGGGAGGCAGTGAGACCCAGTACTTC. This sequence encodes CASSLAGLAGGSETQYF.

The rearrangement joins TRBV4-1 to TRBJ2-5, with D perhaps TRBD1 or TRBD2 (5 bases each). The germline gives CDR1 MGHRA, CDR2 YSYEKL. CDR3 length: 17 amino acids. Between the trimmed V and J ends, which lost 1 base and 5 bases, there was a span of 20 bases. The CDR3, as DNA: TGCGCCAGCAGCCAAGGGGATCGGGGCTCGAGAGGCGAGACCCAGTACTTC. Its translation: CASSQGDRGSRGETQYF.

The chain joins TRBV7-3 to TRBJ2-3; 8 bases fit TRBD1. Germline V gene data show CDR1 as SGHTA and CDR2 as FQGTGA. The CDR3 covers 14 residues. V was pared by 5 bases and J by 9 bases, with 10 bases of the junction left unmatched. CDR3 amino acids: CASSPGTGRMTQYF. The CDR3 coding sequence is TGTGCCAGCAGCCCCGGGACAGGTCGTATGACGCAGTATTTT.

This rearrangement joins TRBV10-3 to TRBJ2-3; 7 bases align to TRBD1. Per germline, CDR1 ENHRY and CDR2 SYGVKD. The length of the CDR3 is 15 residues. V shed 5 bases and J 1 base; nucleotides not matched to a gene: 6. The CDR3 here is CAISPDRIGTDTQYF. Here the CDR3 DNA reads TGTGCCATCAGTCCGGACAGGATAGGCACAGATACGCAGTATTTT.

The chain carries TRBV12-1 and TRBJ1-5. TRBV12-1 is a listed pseudogene. The CDR3 contains 12 residues. CDR3 nucleotides: TGTGCCAGCAGCTGGGAGAATCAGCCCCAGCATTTT. Translating gives CASSWENQPQHF.

The V gene is TRBV6-4, the J gene TRBJ2-7, with TRBD1 identical over 7 bases. The CDR3 is 14 residues long. Germline V gene lookup returns CDR1 MRHNA and CDR2 SNTAGT. Trimming cost V 5 bases and J 1 base; bases outside gene matches: 5. DNA for the CDR3: TGTGCCAGCAGTCCTTGGACAGGTTCCTACGAGCAGTACTTC. This encodes CASSPWTGSYEQYF.

This clone showed up just a few times. This rearrangement joins TRBV25-1 to TRBJ1-2; D ambiguous. Trimming left V 2 bases short and J 4 bases short, with 8 bases between. The CDR3 has 13 residues. Germline V lookup: CDR1 MGHDK, CDR2 SYGVNS. As DNA, the CDR3 is TGTGCCAGCAGTGAAGGCACCCGCTATGGCTACACCTTC. It translates to CASSEGTRYGYTF.

The rearrangement uses TRBV6-4 and TRBJ1-2; the D gene is possibly TRBD1 (5 bases). The CDR3 runs to 14 residues. Germline-derived CDR1 and CDR2 are MRHNA and SNTAGT. Deletions cut 0 bases from V and 2 bases from J, with 7 bases between. DNA of the CDR3: TGTGCCAGCAGTGACTCGGGGGGGAACTATGGCTACACCTTC. This codes for CASSDSGGNYGYTF.

The V gene is TRBV4-1, the J gene TRBJ1-3; 7 bases fit TRBD1. Germline V gene lookup returns CDR1 MGHRA and CDR2 YSYEKL. The V and J ends lost 2 bases and 9 bases, in that order; junction bases with no gene match: 16. The CDR3 runs 17 residues. Written as DNA, the CDR3 is TGCGCCAGCAGCCAAACCCTGACCAGGGGGATAGTTCGCACCATATATTTT. Translated, it gives CASSQTLTRGIVRTIYF.

This clone was recorded only once. The genes are TRBV19 and TRBJ1-5, with TRBD1 identical over 8 bases. CDR3 length equals 14 residues. Germline CDR1 is LNHDA and CDR2 is SQIVND (reference sequence). V lost 4 bases, J lost 7 bases, and 6 bases stayed unmatched. CDR3 residues: CASSTDRVGQPQHF. In nucleotides, the CDR3 is TGTGCCAGTAGTACGGACAGGGTAGGCCAGCCCCAGCATTTT.

This clone was observed a handful of times. The CDR3 region has the DNA TGCGCCAGCAGCCAAGACCGGACAGGGGAGACCCAGTACTTC. Its translation is CASSQDRTGETQYF. The chain joins TRBV4-1 to TRBJ2-5; 8 nucleotides align to TRBD1. This CDR3 is built from 14 residues. Germline CDR1 and CDR2: MGHRA and YSYEKL. The junction had 2 bases not matched to a gene; V was cut back by 0 bases and J by 5 bases.

CDR3 DNA sequence: TGTGCCTGGAGTAAACTATACGAGCAGTACTTC. Its protein product is CAWSKLYEQYF. The genes are TRBV30 and TRBJ2-7; D remains unclear. CDR1 GTSNPN and CDR2 SVGIG come from the germline V gene (reference sequence). The V end lost 2 bases, the J end lost 4 bases, and 6 bases lay between the germline ends. The CDR3 covers 11 residues.

This chain connects TRBV4-1 to TRBJ2-1; TRBD2 aligns across 9 bases. Germline V gene data show CDR1 as MGHRA and CDR2 as YSYEKL. The CDR3 is 17 amino acids. V trimming: 0 bases; J trimming: 3 bases; junction bases outside the gene matches: 6. CDR3 residues: CASSQDRSSGIYNEQFF. DNA for the CDR3: TGCGCCAGCAGCCAAGATCGGTCTAGCGGGATCTACAATGAGCAGTTCTTC.

The sample holds one count of this clone. This sequence joins TRBV6-6 and TRBJ2-5; 7 bases line up with TRBD1. The J call could be wrong; TRBJ2-7 is a better fit for the DNA end. This CDR3 contains 12 residues. CDR1 is MNHNY, CDR2 SVGAGI, per germline (reference sequence). CDR3 loop: CASSLEGAEQYF. The DNA of the CDR3 is TGTGCCAGCAGTCTTGAGGGGGCCGAGCAGTACTTC.

A few counts support this clone. J is TRBJ1-6 and V is TRBV27; D is possibly TRBD1 (5 bases). The CDR3 length is 17 residues. Germline V lookup: CDR1 MNHEY, CDR2 SMNVEV (reference sequence). The V and J ends lost 2 bases and 8 bases respectively, with 19 bases between them. CDR3 loop: CASSLAPSRGFDSPLHF. The CDR3 DNA reads as TGTGCCAGCAGTTTAGCGCCCTCGAGGGGTTTCGATTCACCCCTCCACTTT.

The J gene is TRBJ1-4, the V gene TRBV27, with 7 bases aligning to TRBD1. Germline loops: CDR1 MNHEY, CDR2 SMNVEV (reference sequence). With 2 bases clipped from V and 10 bases from J, the junction kept 7 bases outside the gene matches. This CDR3 is built from 14 residues. The CDR3 loop reads CASSLRDRGAKLFF. CDR3 bases: TGTGCCAGCAGTTTAAGGGACAGAGGGGCAAAACTGTTTTTT.

V and J are TRBV13 and TRBJ2-1, with unresolved D. The V end was cut by 0 bases, the J end by 10 bases, with 13 bases between. Germline CDR1 reads PRHDT; CDR2 reads FYEKMQ (reference sequence). The CDR3 is 14 residues long. The DNA of the CDR3 is TGTGCCAGCAGCTTAGGGGGTGGGGTCCGGGAGCAGTTCTTC. Its translation: CASSLGGGVREQFF. Using reference TRBV13 and TRBJ2-1 for the parts outside the CDR3, the full variable domain is AAGVIQSPRHLIKEKRETATLKCYPIPRHDTVYWYQQGPGQDPQFLISFYEKMQSDKGSIPDRFSAQQFSDYHSELNMSSLELGDSALYFCASSLGGGVREQFFGPGTRLTVL.

The gene calls are TRBV5-4 and TRBJ2-1; D remains ambiguous. CDR3 size: 13 residues. Germline loops: CDR1 SGHNT, CDR2 YYREEE (reference sequence). Trimming shortened V by 4 bases and J by 5 bases, and 10 bases separated the two germline ends. Here the CDR3 reads CASSTGRNNEQFF. The CDR3 coding sequence is TGTGCCAGCAGCACTGGCCGGAACAATGAGCAGTTCTTC.

This sequence joins TRBV15 and TRBJ1-2; TRBD1 is a possible D gene (6 bases). CDR1 is LNHNV, CDR2 YYDKDF, per germline (reference sequence). The V end was cut by 0 bases, the J end by 4 bases, with 12 bases between. The length of the CDR3 is 15 residues. The CDR3 nucleotides are TGTGCCACCAGCAGAGATCAGGGGATCGGCTATGGCTACACCTTC. Protein product: CATSRDQGIGYGYTF.

This chain joins TRBV5-1 and TRBJ1-4, with 9 bases aligning to TRBD1. Trimming removed 4 bases from V and 8 bases from J; junction bases left unmatched: 9. The CDR3 length is 15 residues. The germline V gene has CDR1 SGHRS and CDR2 YFSETQ. CDR3 in DNA: TGCGCCAGCAGCCTAGGAGGGACAGGGAGGGAAAAACTGTTTTTT. Translated: CASSLGGTGREKLFF.

This clone has a handful of counts. V is TRBV28 and J is TRBJ2-5, with D tentatively TRBD1 (6 bases). The CDR3 spans 15 residues. Germline V CDR1 and CDR2: MDHEN, SYDVKM. V was pared by 5 bases and J by 3 bases, with 16 bases between. CDR3 amino acids: CASSPQGFEKETQYF. The CDR3 coding sequence is TGTGCCAGCAGTCCGCAGGGGTTCGAAAAAGAGACCCAGTACTTC.

The chain carries TRBV28 and TRBJ1-1; maybe TRBD1 (6 bases). Trimming left V 7 bases short and J 6 bases short, with 15 bases between. The germline V gene has CDR1 MDHEN and CDR2 SYDVKM. CDR3 length: 13 residues. The CDR3 is CASTNTGTSEAFF. CDR3 DNA: TGTGCCAGCACCAACACAGGGACGTCTGAAGCTTTCTTT.

The genes are TRBV7-2 and TRBJ1-1; 10 bases fit TRBD1. The CDR3 spans 15 residues. The V and J ends lost 3 bases and 14 bases, in that order; junction bases with no gene match: 15. From germline, CDR1 is SGHTA and CDR2 FQGNSA. The CDR3, as DNA: TGTGCCAGCAGCTTCACCGGGACAGGGGTCTTAATAGCGTTCTTT. Its translation: CASSFTGTGVLIAFF. The whole variable domain, remainder taken from reference TRBV7-2 and TRBJ1-1, is GAGVSQSPSNKVTEKGKDVELRCDPISGHTALYWYRQSLGQGLEFLIYFQGNSAPDKSGLPSDRFSAERTGGSVSTLTIQRTQQEDSAVYLCASSFTGTGVLIAFFGQGTRLTVV.

This clone was detected a few times. The chain uses TRBV5-1 and TRBJ2-5; no definite D call. Germline V gene lookup returns CDR1 SGHRS and CDR2 YFSETQ. This CDR3 contains 11 residues. The ends were cut back, 4 bases at V and 2 bases at J, with 3 bases in the middle. CDR3 DNA sequence: TGCGCCAGCAGCACACAAGAGACCCAGTACTTC. Encoded protein: CASSTQETQYF.

The DNA of the CDR3 is TGTGCCTCCACAAGGACTAGCGGGGGGGCATACGAGCAGTTCTTC. This sequence encodes CASTRTSGGAYEQFF. The chain combines TRBV30 with TRBJ2-1; 15 nucleotides agree with TRBD2. This CDR3 spans 15 amino acids. The ends lost 7 bases at V and 10 bases at J; junction bases unmatched: 11. The germline V gene has CDR1 GTSNPN and CDR2 SVGIG (reference sequence). The whole variable domain, remainder taken from reference TRBV30 and TRBJ2-1, is SQTIHQWPATLVQPVGSPLSLECTVEGTSNPNLYWYRQAAGRGLQLLFYSVGIGQISSEVPQNLSASRPQDRQFILSSKKLLLSDSGFYLCASTRTSGGAYEQFFGPGTRLTVL.

About this clone: One junction end does not reproduce the germline sequence, and a read error may be involved. The DNA of the CDR3 is TGTGCCAGCAGTCAAGCGAGACGGTTCACTGAAGCTTTCTTT. Translation: CASSQARRFTEAFF. The chain carries TRBV14 and TRBJ1-1; no definite D call. Germline V gene data show CDR1 as SGHDN and CDR2 as FVKESK. The CDR3 length is 14 residues.